Each of the 15 T cell receptor beta chains below was sequenced from the same sample in a study of T cells of healthy individuals. TCRdb independently ran MiXCR on the 5' RACE reads; one entry per CDR3 protein. Among 95,000 to 100,000 distinct CDR3 sequences listed, approximately 15% were seen once. These receptors were obtained from a human donor in good health.

This clonotype occurred many times. The V call is TRBV7-9, the J call TRBJ1-5; D not resolved. CDR3 length: 15 residues. The V end lost 5 bases, the J end lost 3 bases, and 14 bases lay between the germline ends. The germline V gene encodes CDR1 SEHNR and CDR2 FQNEAQ (reference sequence). CDR3 coding DNA: TGTGCCAGCAGCCCCCAACCGGGGAACAATCAGCCCCAGCATTTT. It specifies CASSPQPGNNQPQHF.

This clonotype appeared many times. This chain uses TRBV4-3 with TRBJ1-6, with no clear D. V lost 4 bases to trimming and J lost 7 bases, with 11 bases between them. The germline V gene has CDR1 LGHNA and CDR2 YSLEER. The CDR3 has 14 residues. The CDR3 bases are TGCGCCAGCAGCCGGGGAGGGTGGAATTCACCCCTCCACTTT. This encodes CASSRGGWNSPLHF.

This clonotype was seen a few times. The chain recombines TRBV6-2 or TRBV6-3 with TRBJ2-7; 9 bases are shared with TRBD1. The CDR3 totals 13 residues. Losses at the gene ends were 7 bases for V and 2 bases for J; bases not matched to a gene: 3. From germline, CDR1 is MNHEY and CDR2 SVGEGT. CDR3: CASTRDRAYEQYF. The DNA of the CDR3 is TGTGCCAGCACCAGGGACAGGGCCTACGAGCAGTACTTC.

The V and J genes are TRBV18 and TRBJ2-7; 9 bases are a match to TRBD2. The V segment lost 8 bases and the J segment 3 bases; nucleotides outside the gene matches: 8. Germline CDR1 KGHSH, CDR2 LQKENI. The CDR3 length is 14 residues. The CDR3 sequence is CASQKREVGYEQYF. The CDR3 nucleotides read TGTGCCAGCCAAAAGCGGGAGGTGGGCTACGAGCAGTACTTC.

The chain joins TRBV20-1 to TRBJ2-1; 7 bases align to TRBD2. The CDR3 spans 14 residues. Germline V CDR1 and CDR2: DFQATT, SNEGSKA (reference sequence). The trim removed 5 bases at V and 2 bases at J, leaving 6 bases unmatched. CDR3 nucleotides: TGCAGTGCTGACAGCGGGACTACCTACAATGAGCAGTTCTTC. This codes for CSADSGTTYNEQFF.

There are a few counts of this clonotype. The CDR3 loop reads CSTPRNSYNEQFF. CDR3 coding DNA: TGCAGTACCCCACGCAACTCCTACAATGAGCAGTTCTTC. This chain connects TRBV20-1 to TRBJ2-1; D not certain. CDR3 size: 13 residues. Deletions cut 8 bases from V and 0 bases from J, with 11 bases between. The V gene's germline CDR1 is DFQATT and CDR2 SNEGSKA (reference sequence).

This chain connects TRBV6-5 to TRBJ2-1; 8 bases align to TRBD1. CDR1 and CDR2 from the germline V gene are MNHEY and SVGAGI. The CDR3 sequence is 12 residues long. V lost 6 bases, J lost 15 bases, and 10 bases stayed unmatched. CDR3 bases: TGTGCCAGCAGCCTCGACAGGGGCGGTCTGTTCTTC. It encodes CASSLDRGGLFF.

The sample holds a few counts of this clonotype. V is TRBV11-1 and J is TRBJ2-7, with 8 bases fitting TRBD2. This CDR3 is 16 amino acids long. Germline V gives CDR1 SGHAT, CDR2 FQDESV (reference sequence). J lost 3 bases, V lost 4 bases, and 11 bases had no gene match. As DNA, the CDR3 is TGTGCCAGCAGCTCCCTAGATGCGGGGGGCCTCTACGAGCAGTACTTC. Translating gives CASSSLDAGGLYEQYF.

The chain joins TRBV3-1 to TRBJ1-5; 8 bases are a match to TRBD1. The CDR3 covers 14 residues. Trimming took 5 bases from V and 7 from J; bases not matched to a gene: 7. The germline CDR1 and CDR2 sequences are LGHDT and YNNKEL (reference sequence). The CDR3 reads CASSAGGAGQPQHF. The CDR3 DNA follows: TGTGCCAGCAGCGCAGGGGGCGCCGGGCAGCCCCAGCATTTT. The full variable domain, rest sourced from reference TRBV3-1 and TRBJ1-5, is DTAVSQTPKYLVTQMGNDKSIKCEQNLGHDTMYWYKQDSKKFLKIMFSYNNKELIINETVPNRFSPKSPDKAHLNLHINSLELGDSAVYFCASSAGGAGQPQHFGDGTRLSIL.

The chain couples TRBV5-1 to TRBJ2-5, with 10 positions matching TRBD2. Unmatched junction bases numbered 10, after V lost 3 bases and J lost 5 bases. The CDR3 covers 16 residues. Germline CDR1 and CDR2: SGHRS and YFSETQ. This chain's CDR3 is CASSSIAGGGWETQYF. CDR3 nucleotides: TGCGCCAGCAGCTCCATAGCGGGAGGTGGCTGGGAGACCCAGTACTTC.

A note on this clonotype: This may come from a read error, since a much larger clone is one base off. This rearrangement joins TRBV2 to TRBJ2-7, with 11 bases lining up with TRBD1. Germline CDR1 and CDR2: SNHLY and FYNNEI. Germline trimming cut 2 bases from V and 5 bases from J; bases unmatched to any gene: 5. The CDR3 contains 15 residues. CDR3 sequence reads: CASSEQGQGVDEQYF. CDR3 nucleotide sequence: TGTGCCAGCAGTGAACAGGGACAGGGGGTAGACGAGCAGTACTTC. Based on the CDR3 plus reference TRBV2 and TRBJ2-7, the full variable domain is EPEVTQTPSHQVTQMGQEVILRCVPISNHLYFYWYRQILGQKVEFLVSFYNNEISEKSEIFDDQFSVERPDGSNFTLKIRSTKLEDSAMYFCASSEQGQGVDEQYFGPGTRLTVT.

This clonotype was seen ten or more times. J is TRBJ1-5 and V is TRBV28; D remains unclear. The CDR3 runs 15 residues. Germline CDR1 reads MDHEN; CDR2 reads SYDVKM. Trimming pared 8 bases from V and 1 base from J, leaving 15 bases between. CDR3 coding DNA: TGTGCCAGCCGCGTACCCTCGGGGAGCAATCAGCCCCAGCATTTT. Translating gives CASRVPSGSNQPQHF.

Ten or more counts support this clonotype. The chain combines TRBV20-1 with TRBJ1-2; TRBD1 agrees at 8 bases. The CDR3 spans 15 residues. J was trimmed by 3 bases and V by 3 bases; bases with no gene match: 9. The germline V gene encodes CDR1 DFQATT and CDR2 SNEGSKA (reference sequence). CDR3 in DNA: TGCAGTGCTAGCAGTCAGGGGGCGAACTACTATGGCTACACCTTC. Protein product: CSASSQGANYYGYTF.

The V call is TRBV7-9, the J call TRBJ1-4, with D uncertain. The germline CDR1 and CDR2 sequences are SEHNR and FQNEAQ (reference sequence). V was clipped by 4 bases and J by 8 bases, with 8 bases between them. The CDR3 covers 12 residues. The CDR3 loop is CASSYLGEKLFF. The CDR3 DNA is TGTGCCAGCAGCTACCTTGGGGAAAAACTGTTTTTT.

V usage is TRBV20-1 and J usage is TRBJ2-5; 7 bases agree with TRBD1. The CDR3 has 12 amino acids. V was pared by 6 bases and J by 2 bases, with 3 bases of the junction left unmatched. Germline-derived CDR1 and CDR2 are DFQATT and SNEGSKA (reference sequence). The CDR3 bases are TGCAGTGCCTGGGACAGACAAGAGACCCAGTACTTC. Translation: CSAWDRQETQYF.